This TCR beta chain comes out of a study of shared clonotypes between healthy human individuals. About the research overall: The donor pool was made up of a couple of women and a few men aged 18 to 49. Per-donor plates numbered three CD4 naive, three CD4 memory, two CD8 naive and one CD8 memory.

Naive CD8 cells comprised CD45RO-negative, CCR7-positively selected cells, excluding terminally differentiated effector memory CD45RA+ cells. Recent acute infections and vaccinations were absent in the healthy HIV-negative adult donors. Trimming took 3 bases from V and 0 from J, leaving 8 bases between them. This CDR3 contains 14 residues. CDR1 SNHLY and CDR2 FYNNEI come from the germline V gene. Generated by immunoSEQ multiplex PCR, the TCRdb table keeps only in-frame clones and is missing some. The table lists some 2 million clones, just under 95% of them singletons. The gene calls are TRBV2 and TRBJ1-1, with D hard to call. The sequence derives from a man aged 18 to 29 in good health. Sample: naive CD8+ T cells sorted from blood. The CDR3 DNA follows: TGTGCCAGCAGTGAGGGGTGGATGAACACTGAAGCTTTCTTT. Amino acid sequence: CASSEGWMNTEAFF.